What follows describes a single T cell receptor (beta chain). What it binds is unknown. The identical CDR3 is also encoded by other nucleotide sequences in the sample. The table came from immunoSEQ multiplex PCR; TCRdb's copy has only in-frame clones and leaves some out. The table records about 2 million clones, less than 95% of them present only once. These data are taken from a study of shared clonotypes between healthy human individuals. General study findings and limits: Clonotypes which were not shared had lower generation probabilities than clonotypes that all four donors shared. It was anticipated that sequencing depth would influence how many clonotypes donors shared.

Positively selected for CCR7, the CD45RO-negative cells used as naive CD8 cells excluded terminally differentiated effector memory CD45RA+ cells. This CDR3 has 11 residues. V lost 1 base and J lost 8, with 5 bases in between. Germline-derived CDR1 and CDR2 are SEHNR and FQNEAQ (reference sequence). Sample: naive CD8+ T cells sorted from blood. V and J are TRBV7-9 and TRBJ1-1; no definite D call. This TCR was sampled from a man aged 18 to 30 in good health. In DNA, the CDR3 is TGTGCCAGCAGCTTAGGTGGGGAAGCTTTCTTT. Its protein is CASSLGGEAFF.